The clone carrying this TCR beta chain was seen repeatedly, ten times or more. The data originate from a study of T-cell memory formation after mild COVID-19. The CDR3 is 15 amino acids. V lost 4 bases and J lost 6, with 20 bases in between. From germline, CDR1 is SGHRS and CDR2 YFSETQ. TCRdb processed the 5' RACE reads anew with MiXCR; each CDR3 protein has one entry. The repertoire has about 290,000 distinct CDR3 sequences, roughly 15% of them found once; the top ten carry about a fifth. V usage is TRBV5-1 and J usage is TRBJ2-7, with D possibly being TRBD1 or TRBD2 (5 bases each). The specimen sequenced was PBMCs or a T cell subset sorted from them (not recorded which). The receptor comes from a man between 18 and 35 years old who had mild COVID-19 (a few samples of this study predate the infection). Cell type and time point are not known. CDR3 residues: CASSTTTEGWGEQYF. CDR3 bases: TGCGCCAGCAGCACAACGACAGAGGGCTGGGGCGAGCAGTACTTC.